The T cell receptor (beta chain) described here comes from a study of T cells expressing NK-cell markers. CDR3 length: 13 amino acids. CDR1 and CDR2 (germline): SGHAT, FQNNGV. The authors made TCR beta cDNA libraries by 5'RACE template switching. This switching added a universal primer site and UMIs. One entry per CDR3 protein, without DNA, is what TCRdb gives after re-calling the 5' RACE reads. The ten most abundant clones cover about 0.39% of a sample with some 280,000 distinct CDR3 sequences. This chain uses TRBV11-2 with TRBJ1-4; TCRdb's D call of TRBD1 is untestable without DNA. Specimen: blood T cells: a sorted CD56 or NKG2C T cell subset, CD4+ or CD8+ T cells, or bulk PBMC T cells (not recorded which). The sequence was obtained from a man aged 18 to 29 in good health. CDR3 in amino acids: CASSPGETEKLFF.